The 27 T cell receptor beta chains below all came from one sample that was sequenced in a study of T cells after yellow fever vaccination. TCRdb passed the 5' RACE reads through MiXCR, listing each CDR3 protein once. The sample contains hundreds of thousands of distinct CDR3 sequences, roughly 19% of which appear only once. The sequencing here drew on PBMCs, taken 15 days after the yellow fever booster vaccination. The receptors were gathered from a man aged 25 to 40 who received the YFV17D yellow fever vaccine.

This rearrangement joins TRBV2 to TRBJ1-5; D is undetermined. The CDR3 contains 14 residues. The V gene lost 5 bases and the J gene lost 15 bases, with 23 bases spanning the gap. Looked up from germline, CDR1 is SNHLY and CDR2 is FYNNEI. The DNA of the CDR3 is TGTGCCAGCAGTCCAGTTTACGACTCTCGTAGGGTGCATTTT. This gives the protein CASSPVYDSRRVHF. Full variable domain (rest looked up from reference TRBV2 and TRBJ1-5): EPEVTQTPSHQVTQMGQEVILRCVPISNHLYFYWYRQILGQKVEFLVSFYNNEISEKSEIFDDQFSVERPDGSNFTLKIRSTKLEDSAMYFCASSPVYDSRRVHFGDGTRLSIL.

There are a few counts of this clonotype. The chain couples TRBV20-1 to TRBJ2-5, with D unresolved. CDR3 size: 11 residues. Looked up from germline, CDR1 is DFQATT and CDR2 is SNEGSKA (reference sequence). Trimming left V 3 bases short and J 5 bases short, with 7 bases between. The CDR3 DNA sequence: TGCAGTGCTAGCGTGGTGGAGACCCAGTACTTC. As protein: CSASVVETQYF.

This clonotype has only a few counts. The V and J genes are TRBV7-2 and TRBJ2-1, with TRBD2 matching 8 bases. The germline CDR1 and CDR2 sequences are SGHTA and FQGNSA. This CDR3 has 15 amino acids. V shed 0 bases, J shed 9 bases, and the junction held 7 bases outside the gene matches. The CDR3: CASSLAPGLVGEQFF. The CDR3 coding sequence is TGTGCCAGCAGCTTAGCTCCGGGACTAGTCGGTGAGCAGTTCTTC.

The rearrangement links TRBV5-6 to TRBJ2-1, with D possibly TRBD1 on 5 matching bases. V lost 3 bases and J lost 0, with 16 bases in between. This CDR3 comprises 17 residues. Germline V gene sequence: CDR1 SGHDT, CDR2 YYEEEE. The CDR3 protein is CASSSPGLRSSYNEQFF. DNA for the CDR3: TGTGCCAGCAGCTCCCCAGGGCTCCGGAGCTCCTACAATGAGCAGTTCTTC.

This clonotype was counted only a few times. J is TRBJ2-3 and V is TRBV20-1, with 15 positions matching TRBD2. The CDR3 runs to 15 residues. In germline, CDR1 is DFQATT, CDR2 SNEGSKA (reference sequence). Unmatched junction bases numbered 3, after V lost 5 bases and J lost 3 bases. In DNA form, the CDR3 reads TGCAGTGCTTCCGGGACTAGCGGGGGGACAGATACGCAGTATTTT. Encoded protein: CSASGTSGGTDTQYF.

This clonotype occurred once. This chain connects TRBV29-1 to TRBJ2-2; perhaps TRBD2 as D (5 bases). The CDR3 is made up of 17 amino acids. CDR1 SQVTM and CDR2 ANQGSEA come from the germline V gene. With 3 bases removed from V and 4 bases from J, the gap between germline ends came to 21 bases. The DNA for the CDR3 is TGCAGCGTTGAGAACCCTCGACGGGGTCGGGGCACCGGGGAGCTGTTTTTT. Its protein is CSVENPRRGRGTGELFF.

This clonotype occurred a few times. The chain links TRBV7-6 to TRBJ2-7, with D hard to call. V lost 5 bases, J lost 2 bases, and 13 bases lay in between. The CDR3 spans 14 residues. Germline CDR1 is SGHVS and CDR2 is FNYEAQ. CDR3 coding DNA: TGTGCCAGCAGCCAAAGTACCGGTCCCTACGAGCAGTACTTC. It specifies CASSQSTGPYEQYF.

V and J are TRBV20-1 and TRBJ2-5; the D call may be TRBD1 or TRBD2 (5 bases each). Germline loops: CDR1 DFQATT, CDR2 SNEGSKA (reference sequence). The germline V and J ends were trimmed by 2 bases and 5 bases, with 15 bases remaining between them. The CDR3 covers 14 residues. CDR3 sequence reads: CSARIGGSRETQYF. CDR3 sequence (DNA): TGCAGTGCTAGAATTGGGGGAAGTAGGGAGACCCAGTACTTC.

This clonotype was found a few times. The chain is built from TRBV4-3 and TRBJ2-3; maybe TRBD2 (7 bases). The CDR3 consists of 16 residues. Trimming took off 1 base at V and 2 bases at J, with 13 bases between the two ends. The germline CDR1 and CDR2 sequences are LGHNA and YSLEER. The CDR3 region has the DNA TGCGCCAGCAGCCAAGGAGGGGGGGGCCCCACAGATACGCAGTATTTT. Protein product: CASSQGGGGPTDTQYF.

This clonotype showed up many times. CDR3 protein: CASMGQGPNIQYF. The DNA for the CDR3 is TGTGCCAGCATGGGTCAGGGCCCAAACATTCAGTACTTC. This chain links TRBV12-3 or TRBV12-4 with TRBJ2-4, with D perhaps matching TRBD1 (5 bases). The CDR3 totals 13 residues. Trimming shortened V by 7 bases and J by 6 bases, and 13 bases separated the two germline ends.

V and J are TRBV29-1 and TRBJ1-6; D gene ambiguous. V was clipped by 4 bases and J by 8 bases, with 12 bases between them. Germline CDR1 and CDR2: SQVTM and ANQGSEA. This CDR3 has 13 residues. For the CDR3, the DNA is TGCAGCGTTGGTTCGGCAGCTGATTCACCCCTCCACTTT. Translating gives CSVGSAADSPLHF.

Many counts were recorded for this clonotype. The V gene is TRBV12-3 or TRBV12-4, the J gene TRBJ2-1; D possibly uses TRBD1 or TRBD2 (5 bases each). V shed 6 bases and J shed 10 bases, with 19 bases lying between them. CDR3 length equals 14 residues. The CDR3 DNA reads TGTGCCAGCAGAATCGGGACCCCGAGTGGAGAGCAGTTCTTC. This encodes CASRIGTPSGEQFF.

This sequence joins TRBV7-2 and TRBJ2-4, with 11 bases fitting TRBD2. The junction had 4 bases not matched to a gene; V was cut back by 3 bases and J by 3 bases. The germline V gene encodes CDR1 SGHTA and CDR2 FQGNSA. The CDR3 totals 16 residues. The CDR3 region is CASSLGGTSGKNIQYF. CDR3 in DNA: TGTGCCAGCAGCTTGGGGGGGACTAGCGGCAAAAACATTCAGTACTTC.

The genes are TRBV18 and TRBJ2-7, with D perhaps TRBD1 or TRBD2 (5 bases each). This CDR3 spans 14 amino acids. In germline, CDR1 is KGHSH, CDR2 LQKENI. V was shortened by 3 bases and J by 4 bases, with 13 bases between the two germline ends. CDR3: CASSPGRTQYEQYF. CDR3 in DNA: TGTGCCAGCTCACCGGGACGCACTCAGTACGAGCAGTACTTC.

The sample holds a few counts of this clonotype. The rearrangement links TRBV7-2 to TRBJ1-6; D call uncertain. This CDR3 comprises 17 residues. Germline V gene sequence: CDR1 SGHTA, CDR2 FQGNSA. The V and J ends lost 5 bases and 8 bases respectively, with 22 bases between them. CDR3 amino acids: CASSHYRELTPDSPLHF. For the CDR3, the DNA is TGTGCCAGCAGCCATTACCGGGAGCTTACCCCTGATTCACCCCTCCACTTT.

This rearrangement joins TRBV20-1 to TRBJ2-1; D could derive from TRBD1 or TRBD2 (6 bases each). The V gene lost 5 bases and the J gene lost 6 bases, with 20 bases spanning the gap. CDR3 length equals 15 residues. CDR1 is DFQATT and CDR2 is SNEGSKA in the germline V gene (reference sequence). The CDR3 nucleotides are TGCAGTGCTGACCGGGGGCGCGGAGTGCTCAATGAGCAGTTCTTC. It is translated as CSADRGRGVLNEQFF.

The rearrangement joins TRBV20-1 to TRBJ2-7; 7 bases are shared with TRBD2. This CDR3 spans 15 amino acids. Per the germline V gene, CDR1 is DFQATT and CDR2 is SNEGSKA (reference sequence). The V segment lost 6 bases and the J segment 2 bases; nucleotides outside the gene matches: 13. CDR3 DNA sequence: TGCAGTGCACTAACCGGGACTACCATGACCTACGAGCAGTACTTC. It translates to CSALTGTTMTYEQYF.

This sequence joins TRBV20-1 and TRBJ1-5; weak D call: TRBD1 (5 bases). This CDR3 comprises 14 residues. The germline CDR1 and CDR2 sequences are DFQATT and SNEGSKA (reference sequence). V lost 3 bases to trimming and J lost 3 bases, with 12 bases between them. Written as DNA, the CDR3 is TGCAGTGCTAGCCTGACAGTGCCCAATCAGCCCCAGCATTTT. Protein: CSASLTVPNQPQHF.

The chain employs TRBV5-1 and TRBJ2-2; D not certain. There are 16 residues in the CDR3. V was cut by 2 bases and J by 3 bases, with 14 bases left in between. Per the germline V gene, CDR1 is SGHRS and CDR2 is YFSETQ. The CDR3 coding sequence is TGCGCCAGCAGCTTTTATCGATTCGTGGACACCGGGGAGCTGTTTTTT. Its protein is CASSFYRFVDTGELFF. Complete variable domain (other parts from reference TRBV5-1 and TRBJ2-2): KAGVTQTPRYLIKTRGQQVTLSCSPISGHRSVSWYQQTPGQGLQFLFEYFSETQRNKGNFPGRFSGRQFSNSRSEMNVSTLELGDSALYLCASSFYRFVDTGELFFGEGSRLTVL.

The genes are TRBV7-2 and TRBJ2-2; D remains unclear. V was pared by 3 bases and J by 7 bases, with 9 bases between. CDR3 size: 13 residues. Germline CDR1 SGHTA, CDR2 FQGNSA. CDR3 in DNA: TGTGCCAGCAGCTTTTCCCCGGGCGGGGAGCTGTTTTTT. Its protein is CASSFSPGGELFF.

The chain couples TRBV29-1 to TRBJ1-6; D gene ambiguous. The germline gives CDR1 SQVTM, CDR2 ANQGSEA. The CDR3 consists of 10 residues. Trimming shortened V by 4 bases and J by 10 bases, and 5 bases separated the two germline ends. CDR3 amino acids: CSVVRSPLHF. The CDR3 region has the DNA TGCAGCGTTGTCAGGTCACCCCTCCACTTT.

V gene TRBV18 combines with J gene TRBJ2-4; TRBD1 agrees at 7 bases. Germline-derived CDR1 and CDR2 are KGHSH and LQKENI. The V segment lost 6 bases and the J segment 5 bases; nucleotides outside the gene matches: 13. The CDR3 is 16 residues long. CDR3 bases: TGTGCCAGCTCGCAAGAGACAGGGATGGTCCAAAACATTCAGTACTTC. It codes for CASSQETGMVQNIQYF.

This clonotype has just a few counts. The rearrangement links TRBV15 to TRBJ2-2, with D unresolved. The CDR3 extends over 15 amino acids. Germline assignment: CDR1 LNHNV and CDR2 YYDKDF (reference sequence). Trimming took off 5 bases at V and 9 bases at J, with 19 bases between the two ends. The CDR3 sequence is CATSFSGVWGRELFF. In DNA form, the CDR3 reads TGTGCCACCAGCTTTTCCGGAGTTTGGGGAAGGGAGCTGTTTTTT.

V is TRBV20-1 and J is TRBJ1-5; a possible D gene is TRBD1 (5 bases). V was clipped by 3 bases and J by 2 bases, with 14 bases between them. The CDR3 runs to 15 residues. CDR1 is DFQATT, CDR2 SNEGSKA, per germline (reference sequence). DNA of the CDR3: TGCAGTGCTAGGGGCTGGGGGGAAGGCAATCAGCCCCAGCATTTT. Protein sequence: CSARGWGEGNQPQHF.

This chain connects TRBV7-9 to TRBJ2-1, with TRBD2 matching over 9 bases. The ends lost 1 base at V and 4 bases at J; junction bases unmatched: 5. The CDR3 runs to 16 residues. Germline assignment: CDR1 SEHNR and CDR2 FQNEAQ (reference sequence). In nucleotides, the CDR3 is TGTGCCAGCAGCTTAGGGCGACTAGCGGTGTACAATGAGCAGTTCTTC. This codes for CASSLGRLAVYNEQFF.

This chain links TRBV29-1 with TRBJ2-7; D is unclear. The germline V gene has CDR1 SQVTM and CDR2 ANQGSEA. The CDR3 is made up of 13 amino acids. The V end lost 0 bases, the J end lost 2 bases, and 8 bases lay between the germline ends. This chain's CDR3 is CSVEEDVTYEQYF. CDR3 DNA sequence: TGCAGCGTTGAAGAGGACGTAACCTACGAGCAGTACTTC.

This clonotype was picked up a small number of times. The V call is TRBV6-5, the J call TRBJ2-1, with 10 bases that match TRBD1. From germline, CDR1 is MNHEY and CDR2 SVGAGI. After removal of 4 bases from V and 10 bases from J, the junction contained 10 bases not matched to a gene. The CDR3 is 15 residues long. CDR3 amino acids: CASSSPGQGTLEQFF. The CDR3 nucleotides read TGTGCCAGCAGTTCCCCGGGACAGGGGACGTTGGAGCAGTTCTTC.